Sequencing of this T cell receptor beta chain was carried out in a study of blood T cell repertoires in COVID-19. The overall study: The study drew acute and convalescent COVID-19 samples from the United States, Italy and Spain. The analysed material was cDNA or gDNA that came from T cells, B-cell-depleted T cells, or PBMCs.

The protocol was immunoSEQ multiplex PCR, while the TCRdb copy is restricted to in-frame clones and leaves out a portion. The sample records more than 400,000 clones, approximately 83% being singletons. Trimming pared 1 base from V and 4 bases from J, leaving 8 bases between. Germline loops: CDR1 LNHDA, CDR2 SQIVND (reference sequence). This CDR3 is built from 13 residues. The TCR originated in a human donor in a cohort sampled during active COVID-19. The sequencing input was peripheral blood. The chain couples TRBV19 to TRBJ2-7, with no clear D. The CDR3 spells CASSIGPIYEQYF. CDR3 coding DNA: TGTGCCAGTAGTATAGGGCCGATATACGAGCAGTACTTC.